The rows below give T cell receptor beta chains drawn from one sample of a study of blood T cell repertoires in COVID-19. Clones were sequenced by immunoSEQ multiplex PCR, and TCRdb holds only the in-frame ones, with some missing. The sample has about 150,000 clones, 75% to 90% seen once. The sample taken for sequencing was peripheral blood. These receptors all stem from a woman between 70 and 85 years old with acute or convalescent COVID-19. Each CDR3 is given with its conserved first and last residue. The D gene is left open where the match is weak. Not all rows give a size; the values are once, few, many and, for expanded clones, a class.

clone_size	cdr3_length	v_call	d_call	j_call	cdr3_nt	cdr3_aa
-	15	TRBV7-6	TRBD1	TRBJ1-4	TGTGCCAGCAGCCAACCGGGACAGGGAAATGAAAAACTGTTTTTT	CASSQPGQGNEKLFF
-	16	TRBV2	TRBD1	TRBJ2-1	TGTGCCAGCAGGAAACCCCCGGGACAGGGTGGAATTGAGCAGTTCTTC	CASRKPPGQGGIEQFF
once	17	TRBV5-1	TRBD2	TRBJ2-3	TGCGCCAGCAGCTTGGGCCCCATTGCGGGGGTAACAGATACGCAGTATTTT	CASSLGPIAGVTDTQYF
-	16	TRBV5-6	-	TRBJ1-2	TGTGCCAGCAGCTTGGCCAGCACTAGACCAATCTATGGCTACACCTTC	CASSLASTRPIYGYTF
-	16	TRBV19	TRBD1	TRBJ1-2	TGTGCCAGTAGAAGGGACCGGGACAGGGGGCATTATGGCTACACCTTC	CASRRDRDRGHYGYTF
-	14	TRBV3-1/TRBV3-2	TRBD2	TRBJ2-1	TGTGCCAGCAGCCCCCAGACTAGCAACAATGAGCAGTTCTTC	CASSPQTSNNEQFF
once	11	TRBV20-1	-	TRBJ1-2	TGCAGTGCTAGAGGAGACTATGGCTACACCTTC	CSARGDYGYTF
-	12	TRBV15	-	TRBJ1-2	TGTGCCACCAGCAGAGATTCCTACGGCTACACCTTC	CATSRDSYGYTF
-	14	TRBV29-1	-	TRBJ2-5	TGCAGCGTTGGACAAGGGTCCGACAGGCTGCCCCAGTACTTC	CSVGQGSDRLPQYF
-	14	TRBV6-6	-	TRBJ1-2	TGTGCCAGCAGTAGGGACATCCTAAACTATGGCTACACCTTC	CASSRDILNYGYTF
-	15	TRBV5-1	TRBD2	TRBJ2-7	TGCGCCAGCAGCGAAAGCGGGGGGCCGTCCTACGAGCAGTACTTC	CASSESGGPSYEQYF
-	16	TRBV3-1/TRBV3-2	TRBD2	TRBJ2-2	TGTGCCAGCAGCCAAGATCTGGCGGGGGGGCCCGGGGAGCTGTTTTTT	CASSQDLAGGPGELFF
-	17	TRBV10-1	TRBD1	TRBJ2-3	TGCGCCAGCAGTGAGTCGACAGGGGGCCGACTCCGAGATACGCAGTATTTT	CASSESTGGRLRDTQYF
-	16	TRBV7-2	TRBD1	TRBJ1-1	TGTGCCAGCAGCCCCCAAGGGGGCTGGATGAACACTGAAGCTTTCTTT	CASSPQGGWMNTEAFF
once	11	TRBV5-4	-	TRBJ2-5	TGTGCCAGCAGCGTACAGGAGACCCAGTACTTC	CASSVQETQYF
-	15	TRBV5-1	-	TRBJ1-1	TGCGCCAGCAGCTTGGCGGGGAGTTGGAACACTGAAGCTTTCTTT	CASSLAGSWNTEAFF
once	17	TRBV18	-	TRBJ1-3	TGTGCCAGCTCACCGCAACCGGACAGACGATCTGGAAACACCATATATTTT	CASSPQPDRRSGNTIYF
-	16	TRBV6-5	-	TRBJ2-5	TGTGCCAGCAGTTCCCCGGCAGGGGGGTCTGGGGAGACCCAGTACTTC	CASSSPAGGSGETQYF
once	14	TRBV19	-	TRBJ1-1	TGTGCCAGTAGTTCGGTTTTATGGAACACTGAAGCTTTCTTT	CASSSVLWNTEAFF
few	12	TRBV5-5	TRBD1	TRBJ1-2	TGTGCCAGCAGTCCTGGACAGGTGGGAAAGGCCTTC	CASSPGQVGKAF
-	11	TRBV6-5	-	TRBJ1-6	TGTGCCACCGGGGGGAATTCACCCCTCCACTTT	CATGGNSPLHF
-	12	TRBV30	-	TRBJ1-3	TGTGCCTGGAGCACAGGGGGAAACACCATATATTTT	CAWSTGGNTIYF
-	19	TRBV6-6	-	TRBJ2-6	TGTGCCAGCAGTCCTAGAGGATTTCCGGGAAGCTCTGGGGCCAACGTCCTGACTTTC	CASSPRGFPGSSGANVLTF
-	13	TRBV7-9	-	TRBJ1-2	TGTGCCAGCAGCGTAGGTGAGGACTATGGCTACACCTTC	CASSVGEDYGYTF
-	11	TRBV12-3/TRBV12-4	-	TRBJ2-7	TGTGCCAGCAGTTTTGGCCACGAGCAGTACTTC	CASSFGHEQYF
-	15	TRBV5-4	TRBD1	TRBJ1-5	TGTGCCAGCAGCTATGGAGGGGACAGCGTGCAGCCCCAGCATTTT	CASSYGGDSVQPQHF
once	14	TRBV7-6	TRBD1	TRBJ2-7	TGTGCCAGCAGCTTAGCGACAGGGCCCTACGAGCAGTACTTC	CASSLATGPYEQYF
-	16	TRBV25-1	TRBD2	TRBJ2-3	TGTGCCAGCAGCCCCGGAACTAGCGGGGGATCCGATACGCAGTATTTT	CASSPGTSGGSDTQYF
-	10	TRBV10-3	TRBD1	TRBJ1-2	TGTGCCACAGGGACAGGGCGGTTGGCCTTC	CATGTGRLAF
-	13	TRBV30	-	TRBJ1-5	TGTGCCTTGAACTCAGGGGGCAATCAGCCCCAGCATTTT	CALNSGGNQPQHF
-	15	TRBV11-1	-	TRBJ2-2	TGTGCCAGCAGCTTAGCTATCTCGGACACCGGGGAGCTGTTTTTT	CASSLAISDTGELFF
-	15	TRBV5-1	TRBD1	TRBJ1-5	TGCGCCAGCAGCGTCACAGGGGATCGCAATCAGCCCCAGCATTTT	CASSVTGDRNQPQHF
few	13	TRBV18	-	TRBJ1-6	TGTGCCAGCTCACGCCAGAATAATTCACCCCTCCACTTT	CASSRQNNSPLHF
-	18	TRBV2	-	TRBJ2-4	TGTGCCAGCATCGAGGAGGAAAGGCTCGCTGGGGCCAAAAACATTCAGTACTTC	CASIEEERLAGAKNIQYF
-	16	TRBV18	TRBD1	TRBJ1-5	TGTGCCAGCTCTCTACAGGGGGAGTCTCGCAATCAGCCCCAGCATTTT	CASSLQGESRNQPQHF
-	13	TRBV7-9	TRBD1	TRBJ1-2	TGTGCCAGCAGCTTTGAACAGGGGTATGGCTACACCTTC	CASSFEQGYGYTF
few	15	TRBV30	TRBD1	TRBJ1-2	TGTGCCTGGAGTCAGAAAACAGGGGGGGTCGGTGGCTACACCTTC	CAWSQKTGGVGGYTF
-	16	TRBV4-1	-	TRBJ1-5	TGCGCCAGCAGCCAACCCACGCGGGGGCCGAATCAGCCCCAGCATTTT	CASSQPTRGPNQPQHF
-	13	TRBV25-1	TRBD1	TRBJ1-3	TGTGCCAGCAGCCTACAGGGGGCGAACACCATATATTTT	CASSLQGANTIYF
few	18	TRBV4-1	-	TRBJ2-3	TGCGCCAGCAGCCACCTGGGCAGGGGCGGCACATTCACAGATACGCAGTATTTT	CASSHLGRGGTFTDTQYF
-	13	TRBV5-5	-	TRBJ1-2	TGTGCCAGCAGACAAACAGGGTCGGGTGGCTACACCTTC	CASRQTGSGGYTF
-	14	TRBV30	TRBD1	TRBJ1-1	TGTGCCTGGAGTACCCAGGGGGTCTACACTGAAGCTTTCTTT	CAWSTQGVYTEAFF
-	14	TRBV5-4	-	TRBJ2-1	TGTGCCAGCAGCTTGGCGACAGCATCCTATGAGCAGTTCTTC	CASSLATASYEQFF
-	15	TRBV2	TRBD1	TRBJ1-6	TGTGCCAAGGGGGCTCGGGACGCGGGGAATTCACCCCTCCACTTT	CAKGARDAGNSPLHF
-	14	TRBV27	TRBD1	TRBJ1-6	TGTGCCAGCAGTTTGGATCGACAGGGTTCACCCCTCCACTTT	CASSLDRQGSPLHF
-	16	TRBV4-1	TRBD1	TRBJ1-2	TGCGCCAGCAGCCAACGACAGGGGGGTTACCACTATGGCTACACCTTC	CASSQRQGGYHYGYTF
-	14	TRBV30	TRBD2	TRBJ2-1	TGTGCCTGGCGAGCGGGGGTCCCTCAAAATGAGCAGTTCTTC	CAWRAGVPQNEQFF
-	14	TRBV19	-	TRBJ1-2	TGTGCCAGTAGTATATCCCAGGGAAACTATGGCTACACCTTC	CASSISQGNYGYTF
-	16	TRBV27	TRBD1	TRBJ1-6	TGTGCCAGCAGTTTAGTGGGGACAGACCATAATTCACCCCTCCACTTT	CASSLVGTDHNSPLHF
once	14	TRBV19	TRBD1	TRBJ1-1	TGTGCCAGTCAAGGGGGCGAAATGAACACTGAAGCTTTCTTT	CASQGGEMNTEAFF
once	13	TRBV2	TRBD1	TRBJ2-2	TGTGCCAGCAGTGGGACAGGGACCGGGGAGCTGTTTTTT	CASSGTGTGELFF
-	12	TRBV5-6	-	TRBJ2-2	TGTGCCAGCAGCTTGGCTCCGGGGGAGCTGTTTTTT	CASSLAPGELFF
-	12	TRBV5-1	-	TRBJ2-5	TGCGCCAGCAGCTTGGCATCCCAGACCCAGTACTTC	CASSLASQTQYF
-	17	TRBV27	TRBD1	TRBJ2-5	TGTGCCAGCTGCGCCCGGGGACAGGGTGCGGCAGGGGAGACCCAGTACTTC	CASCARGQGAAGETQYF
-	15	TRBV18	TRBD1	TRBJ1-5	TGTGCCAGCTCACCGGGACAGGGCGGGAATCAGCCCCAGCATTTT	CASSPGQGGNQPQHF
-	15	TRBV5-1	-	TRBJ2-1	TGCGCCAGCAGCTTGAGAGAGTACTCCTACAATGAGCAGTTCTTC	CASSLREYSYNEQFF
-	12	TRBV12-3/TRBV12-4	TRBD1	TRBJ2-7	TGTGCCAGCAGATCCACAGGGGTCGAGCAGTACTTC	CASRSTGVEQYF